The 9 T cell receptor beta chains presented below share a single source sample, sequenced in a study of cytomegalovirus exposure and HLA in healthy donors (dated by TCRdb to the late 2010s). Library preparation used the immunoSEQ multiplex PCR assay. In TCRdb, the immuneACCESS table is reduced to in-frame sequences with V and J assigned. These tables do not hold every clone; where another copy was compared, an unresolved V gene accounts for under half, and the others remain unexplained. The sample includes 250,000 to 300,000 clones, with about 86% observed a single time. The ten largest clones capture approximately 1% of the sample. The source material was PBMCs. The receptors were gathered from a woman between 18 and 30 years old in good health and CMV-seronegative.

This clone was counted once. The chain is built from TRBV27 and TRBJ1-2; D not certain. The CDR3 loop spans 15 amino acids. Trimming removed 0 bases at V and 4 bases at J, with 12 bases between. Germline loops: CDR1 MNHEY, CDR2 SMNVEV (reference sequence). CDR3 bases: TGTGCCAGCAGTTTATCGACTGCGGGCGGCTATGGCTACACCTTC. Residues: CASSLSTAGGYGYTF.

The chain couples TRBV15 to TRBJ1-2; 8 bases agree with TRBD1. With 1 base clipped from V and 6 bases from J, the junction kept 4 bases outside the gene matches. The CDR3 spans 14 residues. Germline assignment: CDR1 LNHNV and CDR2 YYDKDF (reference sequence). The CDR3 region is CATSRVGQGDGYTF. The CDR3 coding sequence is TGTGCCACCAGCAGAGTAGGACAGGGTGATGGCTACACCTTC.

A remark on this clone: One end of the junction fails to match germline, which may point to a read error. Different DNA sequences within this sample yield the same CDR3. The chain employs TRBV7-7 and TRBJ2-5, with D possibly matching TRBD1 (5 bases). The CDR3 consists of 15 residues. CDR1 is SSHAT and CDR2 is FNYEAQ in the germline V gene (reference sequence). The CDR3 here is CASSLAWGGQETQYF. CDR3 coding DNA: TGTGCTAGCAGCTTAGCTTGGGGCGGACAAGAGACCCAGTACTTC.

The CDR3 region is CASSLAGAGGYNEQFF. The CDR3 DNA sequence: TGTGCCAGCAGCTTGGCCGGCGCGGGAGGGTACAATGAGCAGTTCTTC. The chain links TRBV5-4 to TRBJ2-1, with 9 bases lining up with TRBD2. Germline V CDR1 and CDR2: SGHNT, YYREEE (reference sequence). This CDR3 region has 16 residues. Trimming removed 0 bases from V and 4 bases from J; junction bases left unmatched: 5.

This clone appeared many times. The V gene is TRBV5-6, the J gene TRBJ1-2, with D perhaps TRBD1 (5 bases). CDR1 is SGHDT, CDR2 YYEEEE, per germline. The CDR3 totals 14 residues. Trimming left V 4 bases short and J 4 bases short, with 14 bases between. CDR3 loop: CASSPRGGGYGYTF. In DNA, the CDR3 is TGTGCCAGCAGCCCCCGAGGCGGGGGCTATGGCTACACCTTC.

This clone was seen more than once but under ten times. The rearrangement links TRBV2 to TRBJ1-2; D gene ambiguous. Deletions cut 6 bases from V and 8 bases from J, with 13 bases between. Germline lookup yields CDR1 SNHLY and CDR2 FYNNEI. This CDR3 is built from 12 residues. The CDR3 nucleotides are TGTGCCAGCAGGAACCAAGGGAGGGGCTACACCTTC. Amino acid sequence: CASRNQGRGYTF. Using reference TRBV2 and TRBJ1-2 for the parts outside the CDR3, the full variable domain is EPEVTQTPSHQVTQMGQEVILRCVPISNHLYFYWYRQILGQKVEFLVSFYNNEISEKSEIFDDQFSVERPDGSNFTLKIRSTKLEDSAMYFCASRNQGRGYTFGSGTRLTVV.

This chain uses TRBV28 with TRBJ1-4; 8 bases are shared with TRBD1. Germline loops: CDR1 MDHEN, CDR2 SYDVKM. The CDR3 runs to 17 residues. V trimming: 6 bases; J trimming: 4 bases; junction bases outside the gene matches: 13. The CDR3 DNA follows: TGTGCCAGCAGGTCTCATCCCGGACAGGGCATTAATGAAAAACTGTTTTTT. This gives the protein CASRSHPGQGINEKLFF.

The gene calls are TRBV18 and TRBJ1-1, with a tentative D call TRBD1 (6 bases). CDR1 and CDR2 (germline): KGHSH, LQKENI. The CDR3 length is 15 residues. Trimming took 2 bases from V and 3 from J, leaving 13 bases between them. The DNA of the CDR3 is TGTGCCAGCTCACCAATGGGGGCTCGGGACACTGAAGCTTTCTTT. Encoded protein: CASSPMGARDTEAFF.

The V and J genes are TRBV5-4 and TRBJ2-4; D may be TRBD2 (6 bases). Germline assignment: CDR1 SGHNT and CDR2 YYREEE (reference sequence). V was trimmed by 4 bases and J by 7 bases, leaving 15 bases between them. This CDR3 spans 14 amino acids. In DNA form, the CDR3 reads TGTGCCAGCAGCACGACGGGACGGGGGAACATTCAGTACTTC. It specifies CASSTTGRGNIQYF.